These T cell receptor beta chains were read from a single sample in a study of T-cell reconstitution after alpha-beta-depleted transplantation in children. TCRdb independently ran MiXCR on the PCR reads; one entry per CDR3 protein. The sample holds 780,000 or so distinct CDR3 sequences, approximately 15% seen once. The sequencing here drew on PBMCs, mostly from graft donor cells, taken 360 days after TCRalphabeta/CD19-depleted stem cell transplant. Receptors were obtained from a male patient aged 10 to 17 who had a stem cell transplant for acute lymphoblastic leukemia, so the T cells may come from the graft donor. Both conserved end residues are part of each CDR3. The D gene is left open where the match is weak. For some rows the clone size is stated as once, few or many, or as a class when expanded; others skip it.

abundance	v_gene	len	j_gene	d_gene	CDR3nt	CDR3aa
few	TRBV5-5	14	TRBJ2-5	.	TGTGCCAGCAGCTTGAAGGGGACCCAAGAGACCCAGTACTTC	CASSLKGTQETQYF
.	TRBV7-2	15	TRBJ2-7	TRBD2	TGTGCCAGCAGCCCGGGAGGGCCAATATCCTACGAGCAGTACTTC	CASSPGGPISYEQYF
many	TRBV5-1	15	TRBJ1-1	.	TGCGCCAGCAGCTTGGCGGGGCGGATGGGCACTGAAGCTTTCTTT	CASSLAGRMGTEAFF
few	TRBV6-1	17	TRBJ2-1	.	TGTGCCAGCAGCCGAATGAACCCGGGCCCCCGGCGGGATGAGCAGTTCTTC	CASSRMNPGPRRDEQFF
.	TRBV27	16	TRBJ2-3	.	TGTGCCAGCCTAGGAGGGCCTCGGGTAGGCACAGATACGCAGTATTTT	CASLGGPRVGTDTQYF
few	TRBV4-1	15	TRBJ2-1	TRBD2	TGCGCCAGCAGCCAAGAACTAGCGAGATACAATGAGCAGTTCTTC	CASSQELARYNEQFF
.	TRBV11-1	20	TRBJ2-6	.	TGTGCCAGCGATCACACGGCCAAAACAGGTCAAGGTTCTGGGGCCAACGTCCTGACTTTC	CASDHTAKTGQGSGANVLTF
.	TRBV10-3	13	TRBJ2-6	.	TGTGCCATCAAGAGCTCTGGGGCCAACGTCCTGACTTTC	CAIKSSGANVLTF
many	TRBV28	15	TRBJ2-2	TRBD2	TGTGCCAGCAGTGCCTTAGCGGGAGCGACCGGGGAGCTGTTTTTT	CASSALAGATGELFF
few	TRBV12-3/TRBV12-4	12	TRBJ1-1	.	TGTGCCAGCAGTCCCCGGAGGGCTGAAGCTTTCTTT	CASSPRRAEAFF
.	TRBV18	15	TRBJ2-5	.	TGTGCCAGCTCACCATTAAACTCTTGGGCGGAGACCCAGTACTTC	CASSPLNSWAETQYF
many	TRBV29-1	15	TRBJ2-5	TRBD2	TGCAGCGTCAGACCCGGGACTATCCCTAAAGAGACCCAGTACTTC	CSVRPGTIPKETQYF
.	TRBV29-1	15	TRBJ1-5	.	TGCAGCCGCGTGGGTAAAGGGACGACGACTCAGCCCCAGCATTTT	CSRVGKGTTTQPQHF
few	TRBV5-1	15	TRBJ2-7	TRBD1	TGCGCCAGCAGCGGGGGGACAGGATATTCATACGAGCAGTACTTC	CASSGGTGYSYEQYF
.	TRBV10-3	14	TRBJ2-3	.	TGTGCCATCAGTGAGTCACTCTCCACAGATACGCAGTATTTT	CAISESLSTDTQYF
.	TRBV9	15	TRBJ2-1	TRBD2	TGTGCCAGCAGCGTAGTGACTAGCGGGGCCAATGAGCAGTTCTTC	CASSVVTSGANEQFF
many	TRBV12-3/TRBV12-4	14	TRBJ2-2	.	TGTGCCAGCAAAGCAGCGGAAGGGTTCGGGGAGCTGTTTTTT	CASKAAEGFGELFF
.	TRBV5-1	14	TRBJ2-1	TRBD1	TGCGCCAGCACTCCGGGACAGCTCTACAATGAGCAGTTCTTC	CASTPGQLYNEQFF
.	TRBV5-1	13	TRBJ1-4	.	TGCGCCAGCAAAGGGGCAACTAATGAAAAACTGTTTTTT	CASKGATNEKLFF
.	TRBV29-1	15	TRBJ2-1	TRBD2	TGCAGCGTTGACCCCGGACTAGCGTTCTACAATGAGCAGTTCTTC	CSVDPGLAFYNEQFF
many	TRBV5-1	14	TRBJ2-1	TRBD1	TGCGCCAGCAGCTTGGAAGGACAGGGGGCAATTAGGTTCTTC	CASSLEGQGAIRFF
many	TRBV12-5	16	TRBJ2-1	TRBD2	TGTGCTAGTGGTTTGGGACTAGCGGGAGAGGTTTATGAGCAGTTCTTC	CASGLGLAGEVYEQFF
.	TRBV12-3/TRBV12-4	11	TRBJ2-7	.	TGTGCCAGCAGTTTAGGGCTAAAGCAGTACTTC	CASSLGLKQYF
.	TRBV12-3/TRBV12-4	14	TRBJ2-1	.	TGTGCCAGCACCAACCCCTCCCCCATAAGTGAGCAGTTCTTC	CASTNPSPISEQFF
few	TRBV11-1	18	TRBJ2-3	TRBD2	TGTGCCAGCAGCTTATCACCGACTAGCGGGAAGTTGGCAGATACGCAGTATTTT	CASSLSPTSGKLADTQYF
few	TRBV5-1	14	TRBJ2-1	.	TGCGCCAGCAGCTTGGATTGGGGGAGCAATGAGCAGTTCTTC	CASSLDWGSNEQFF
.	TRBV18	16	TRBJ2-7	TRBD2	TGTGCCAGCTCACCGGTTCGAGCGGGAGGAAGCTACGAGCAGTACTTC	CASSPVRAGGSYEQYF
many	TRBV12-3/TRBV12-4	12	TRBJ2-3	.	TGTGCCAGCAGTCCCCGCCGAAATACGCAGTATTTT	CASSPRRNTQYF
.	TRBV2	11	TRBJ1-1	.	TGTGCCAGCAGGACAGAGGCCGGGGCTTTCTTT	CASRTEAGAFF
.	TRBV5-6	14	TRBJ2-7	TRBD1	TGTGCCAGCAGCTTGGAGGGGGCGTACCACGAGCAGTACTTC	CASSLEGAYHEQYF
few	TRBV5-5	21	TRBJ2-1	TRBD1	TGTGCCAGCAGCTTGAGGCTAGGGACAGGGAATAGCGGTAGCTCCTACAATGAGCAGTTCTTC	CASSLRLGTGNSGSSYNEQFF
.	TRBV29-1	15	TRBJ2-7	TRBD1	TGCAGCGTTGAAGTCGGGGCAGGGGGTTCCTACGAGCAGTACTTC	CSVEVGAGGSYEQYF
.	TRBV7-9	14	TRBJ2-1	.	TGTGCCAGCAGCCCTCCCGGGGGGCCCCATGAGCAGTTCTTC	CASSPPGGPHEQFF
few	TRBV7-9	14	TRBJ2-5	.	TGTGCCAGCAGCTCCCGGGCAGGGGAAGAGACCCAGTACTTC	CASSSRAGEETQYF
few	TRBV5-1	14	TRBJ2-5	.	TGCGCCAGCAGCTTGGTCTCTTCCCAAGAGACCCAGTACTTC	CASSLVSSQETQYF
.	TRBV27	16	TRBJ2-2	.	TGTGCCAGCAGTTTATTTGGTGTGAGGAACACCGGGGAGCTGTTTTTT	CASSLFGVRNTGELFF
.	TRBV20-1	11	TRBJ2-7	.	TGCAGTGCGGCTGAACAATACGAGCAGTACTTC	CSAAEQYEQYF